One and the same sample provided the 9 T cell receptor beta chains below, sequenced in a study of a mutant IDH1 vaccine in newly diagnosed glioma. Specified time point: week 47, end of study. Doses comprised 300 ug of mutant IDH1 20-mer peptide each, plus topical imiquimod. Which antigens these TCRs recognize remains unknown. The repertoire was sequenced with immunoSEQ multiplex PCR; TCRdb's copy has only in-frame clones and lacks some. This table holds fewer than 40,000 clones, 75% to 95% found once. This specimen consisted of PBMCs, obtained from a glioma patient whose treatment included an IDH1 peptide vaccine. The receptor set was obtained from a woman aged 40 to 49 with glioma.

The CDR3 reads CASKTSGGPGETQYF. The DNA of the CDR3 is TGCGCCAGCAAAACTAGCGGGGGGCCCGGAGAGACCCAGTACTTC. V gene TRBV10-2 combines with J gene TRBJ2-5; 12 bases agree with TRBD2. Germline-derived CDR1 and CDR2 are WSHSY and SAAADI. Trimming cost V 7 bases and J 4 bases; bases outside gene matches: 7. The CDR3 loop spans 15 amino acids.

V usage is TRBV7-6 and J usage is TRBJ1-2; maybe TRBD1 (5 bases). The length of the CDR3 is 14 residues. Trimming took 1 base from V and 4 from J, leaving 10 bases between them. Germline V gives CDR1 SGHVS, CDR2 FNYEAQ. This chain's CDR3 is CASSLDTGGYGYTF. CDR3 coding DNA: TGTGCCAGCAGCTTAGATACAGGAGGCTATGGCTACACCTTC.

This clone has a handful of counts. This chain connects TRBV2 to TRBJ2-2; a possible D gene is TRBD2 (5 bases). V dropped 3 bases and J dropped 4 bases, with 21 bases sitting between them. Looked up from germline, CDR1 is SNHLY and CDR2 is FYNNEI. This CDR3 comprises 18 residues. CDR3 in amino acids: CASSDNTGFAAGTGELFF. The CDR3 DNA reads TGTGCCAGCAGTGATAATACGGGTTTCGCGGCGGGCACCGGGGAGCTGTTTTTT.

The chain combines TRBV12-5 with TRBJ2-3; TRBD1 is a possible D gene (6 bases). This CDR3 has 13 residues. Trimming took off 1 base at V and 7 bases at J, with 9 bases between the two ends. From germline, CDR1 is LGHNT and CDR2 FRNRAP. This CDR3 is CASGLGTENTQYF. For the CDR3, the DNA is TGTGCTAGTGGTTTGGGGACAGAAAATACGCAGTATTTT.

This clone was seen a single time. The CDR3 DNA is TGTGCCAGCAGCTTAGTACTGGGGGCGAAGACTGAAGCTTTCTTT. Translating gives CASSLVLGAKTEAFF. The gene calls are TRBV11-2 and TRBJ1-1; possibly TRBD1 for D (6 bases). Trimming pared 1 base from V and 5 bases from J, leaving 14 bases between. The germline V gene encodes CDR1 SGHAT and CDR2 FQNNGV. The CDR3 is made up of 15 amino acids.

The V and J genes are TRBV7-9 and TRBJ1-1; D remains unclear. There are 14 residues in the CDR3. Germline lookup yields CDR1 SEHNR and CDR2 FQNEAQ (reference sequence). With 2 bases removed from V and 4 bases from J, the gap between germline ends came to 11 bases. CDR3 region: CASSLTDSGTEAFF. In nucleotides, the CDR3 is TGTGCCAGCAGCTTAACAGACTCGGGCACTGAAGCTTTCTTT.

Only one count was recorded for this clone. The chain combines TRBV6-5 with TRBJ2-3; perhaps TRBD1 as D (5 bases). V lost 6 bases to trimming and J lost 3 bases, with 10 bases between them. The CDR3 extends over 13 amino acids. CDR1 and CDR2 (germline): MNHEY, SVGAGI. The CDR3 reads CASSNSGTDTQYF. CDR3 nucleotides: TGTGCCAGCAGCAATTCAGGGACAGATACGCAGTATTTT.

This chain joins TRBV5-6 and TRBJ1-1; no definite D call. CDR1 and CDR2 from the germline V gene are SGHDT and YYEEEE. This CDR3 contains 11 residues. The V end was cut by 2 bases, the J end by 4 bases, with 3 bases between. CDR3: CASSFGTEAFF. CDR3 DNA: TGTGCCAGCAGCTTCGGCACTGAAGCTTTCTTT.

The chain carries TRBV6-5 and TRBJ1-1; D uncertain. The CDR3 consists of 13 residues. V shed 6 bases and J shed 2 bases, with 10 bases lying between them. Germline V gene lookup returns CDR1 MNHEY and CDR2 SVGAGI. The DNA of the CDR3 is TGTGCCAGCAGCCCCCAGGAAAACACTGAAGCTTTCTTT. Translated: CASSPQENTEAFF.